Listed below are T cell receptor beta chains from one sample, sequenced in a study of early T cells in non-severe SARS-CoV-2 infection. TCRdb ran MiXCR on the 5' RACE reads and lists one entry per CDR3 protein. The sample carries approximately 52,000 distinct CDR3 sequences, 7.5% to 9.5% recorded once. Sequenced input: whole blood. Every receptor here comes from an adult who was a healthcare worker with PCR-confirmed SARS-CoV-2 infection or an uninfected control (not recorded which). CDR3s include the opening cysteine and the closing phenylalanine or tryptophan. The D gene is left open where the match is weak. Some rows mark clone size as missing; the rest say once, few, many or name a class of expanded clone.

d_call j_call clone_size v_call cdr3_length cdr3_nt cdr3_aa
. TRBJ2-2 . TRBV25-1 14 TGTGCCAGCAGTGATTCACTAGTTGGCCGGGAGCTGTTTTTT CASSDSLVGRELFF
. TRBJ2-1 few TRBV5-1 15 TGCGCCAGCAGCTCGATTGTCAGCTCCTACAATGAGCAGTTCTTC CASSSIVSSYNEQFF
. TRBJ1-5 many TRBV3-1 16 TGTGCCAGCAGCCTCACTCCGACCCCCGGGAATCAGCCCCAGCATTTT CASSLTPTPGNQPQHF
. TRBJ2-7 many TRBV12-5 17 TGTGCTAGTGGTTTGGTTCTTGGGGCCAGGGCTTCCTACGAGCAGTACTTC CASGLVLGARASYEQYF
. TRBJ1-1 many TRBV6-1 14 TGTGCCAGCAGTGAAGGTCCGAGGGTCCCTGAAGCTTTCTTT CASSEGPRVPEAFF
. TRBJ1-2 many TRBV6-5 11 TGTGCCAGTACGGACAGCCGAGGCTACACCTTC CASTDSRGYTF
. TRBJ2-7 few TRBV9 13 TGTGCCAGCAGCGGGACCAGTACAAGAGAGCAGTACTTC CASSGTSTREQYF
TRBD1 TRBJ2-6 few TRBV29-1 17 TGCAGCGTCTCAACGTACAGGGGCAGCTCTGGGGCCAACGTCCTGACTTTC CSVSTYRGSSGANVLTF
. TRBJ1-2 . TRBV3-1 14 TGTGCCAGCAGCTTACAGGGACGGGACTATGGCTACACCTTC CASSLQGRDYGYTF
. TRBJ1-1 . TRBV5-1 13 TGCGCCAGCAGCCTGACAGATAACACTGAAGCTTTCTTT CASSLTDNTEAFF
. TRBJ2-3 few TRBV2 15 TGTGCCAGCAGTAACGACCCGATTGCCACAGATACGCAGTATTTT CASSNDPIATDTQYF
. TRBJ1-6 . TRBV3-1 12 TGTGCCAGCACGCAGGGTGGCGGGGCCCTCCACTTT CASTQGGGALHF
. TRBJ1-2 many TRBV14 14 TGTGCCAGCAGCCAAGATTCGGGGTACTATGGCTACACCTTC CASSQDSGYYGYTF
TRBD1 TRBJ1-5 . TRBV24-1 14 TGTGCCACCAGTGCCGGGACAGCCGATCAGCCCCAGCATTTT CATSAGTADQPQHF
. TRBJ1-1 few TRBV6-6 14 TGTGCCAGCAGGCAGACAGAGATGAACACTGAAGCTTTCTTT CASRQTEMNTEAFF
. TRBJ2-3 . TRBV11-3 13 TGTGCCAGCAGCGGGACTTTCACAGATACGCAGTATTTT CASSGTFTDTQYF